The 20 T cell receptor beta chains listed next were all sequenced from one sample in a study of blood T cell repertoires in COVID-19. Produced via immunoSEQ multiplex PCR; TCRdb's table is partial and in-frame only. The sample includes 120,000 to 150,000 clones, just under 85% of them seen just once. Sequenced: PBMCs or T cells enriched from blood (not recorded which). These TCRs come from a woman aged 40 to 50 who had recovered from COVID-19.

This chain links TRBV5-4 with TRBJ2-3; 14 nucleotides agree with TRBD2. CDR3 size: 19 residues. V lost 3 bases, J lost 4 bases, and 13 bases stayed unmatched. Germline values: CDR1 SGHNT, CDR2 YYREEE (reference sequence). CDR3 nucleotide sequence: TGTGCCAGCAGCTCCCGACTAGCGGGAGGGCCGTTATGGGCAGATACGCAGTATTTT. It encodes CASSSRLAGGPLWADTQYF.

This clone was detected only once. The chain has TRBV7-2 and TRBJ1-1; maybe TRBD1 (6 bases). Germline CDR1 and CDR2: SGHTA and FQGNSA. Between the trimmed V and J ends, which lost 2 bases and 3 bases, there was a span of 13 bases. CDR3 length: 15 amino acids. The chain's CDR3 is CASSLPTGWDTEAFF. The CDR3 DNA follows: TGTGCCAGCAGCTTACCCACAGGGTGGGACACTGAAGCTTTCTTT.

The chain joins TRBV9 to TRBJ2-7; 9 bases agree with TRBD1. The CDR3 length is 17 residues. Germline-derived CDR1 and CDR2 are SGDLS and YYNGEE. V trimming: 4 bases; J trimming: 1 base; junction bases outside the gene matches: 12. CDR3 loop: CASSPRPGTGNSYEQYF. The CDR3 DNA reads TGTGCCAGCAGCCCTCGTCCCGGGACAGGGAATTCCTACGAGCAGTACTTC.

The chain is built from TRBV7-2 and TRBJ2-7, with 13 bases lining up with TRBD2. Losses at the gene ends were 5 bases for V and 3 bases for J; bases not matched to a gene: 4. Germline V gives CDR1 SGHTA, CDR2 FQGNSA. This CDR3 is 15 amino acids long. For the CDR3, the DNA is TGTGCCAGCAGCCGGACTAGCGGGGGAGTCTACGAGCAGTACTTC. This translates into CASSRTSGGVYEQYF.

The gene calls are TRBV18 and TRBJ2-7; 10 positions match TRBD1. Germline V gene sequence: CDR1 KGHSH, CDR2 LQKENI. The CDR3 spans 16 residues. Unmatched junction bases numbered 5, after V lost 1 base and J lost 2 bases. CDR3 sequence (DNA): TGTGCCAGCTCACCACGGGGACAGGGGCGAACCTACGAGCAGTACTTC. Translated: CASSPRGQGRTYEQYF.

The chain is built from TRBV18 and TRBJ1-5; D is ambiguous. The V end lost 3 bases, the J end lost 4 bases, and 10 bases lay between the germline ends. Germline V gene sequence: CDR1 KGHSH, CDR2 LQKENI. The CDR3 extends over 14 amino acids. Here the CDR3 DNA reads TGTGCCAGCTCACCGCGAACGGGAAATCAGCCCCAGCATTTT. Protein: CASSPRTGNQPQHF.

The V call is TRBV10-3, the J call TRBJ1-2; TRBD1 agrees at 7 bases. Unmatched junction bases numbered 9, after V lost 2 bases and J lost 3 bases. The CDR3 is made up of 16 amino acids. CDR1 is ENHRY, CDR2 SYGVKD, per germline. CDR3 coding DNA: TGTGCCATCAGTGAGCTAGGAGGGGGCGGAGACTATGGCTACACCTTC. Translation: CAISELGGGGDYGYTF.

The chain links TRBV12-3 or TRBV12-4 to TRBJ1-5, with D unclear. Trimming pared 7 bases from V and 0 bases from J, leaving 7 bases between. The CDR3 consists of 13 residues. The CDR3, as DNA: TGTGCCAGCACCCCGAGTAGCAATCAGCCCCAGCATTTT. It codes for CASTPSSNQPQHF.

The chain employs TRBV4-1 and TRBJ2-1; unclear D gene. V was clipped by 1 base and J by 0 bases, with 7 bases between them. CDR3 length: 15 amino acids. The V gene's germline CDR1 is MGHRA and CDR2 YSYEKL. Here the CDR3 reads CASSQAQSSYNEQFF. The CDR3, as DNA: TGCGCCAGCAGCCAAGCACAGAGCTCCTACAATGAGCAGTTCTTC.

The chain combines TRBV13 with TRBJ2-7; TRBD2 matches 12 bases. V lost 4 bases and J lost 7; bases outside the gene matches: 8. The CDR3 extends over 15 amino acids. Looked up from germline, CDR1 is PRHDT and CDR2 is FYEKMQ (reference sequence). The CDR3 reads CASSSRTSGTREQYF. Written as DNA, the CDR3 is TGTGCCAGCAGCTCAAGGACTAGCGGGACGAGGGAGCAGTACTTC.

The rearrangement links TRBV11-2 to TRBJ2-5; 8 nucleotides line up with TRBD1. V dropped 1 base and J dropped 5; count of bases not matched to a gene: 9. Germline assignment: CDR1 SGHAT and CDR2 FQNNGV. The CDR3 sequence is 16 residues long. The CDR3 is CASSLVASGGAETQYF. The CDR3 DNA is TGTGCCAGCAGCTTAGTCGCCTCAGGGGGCGCGGAGACCCAGTACTTC.

This chain links TRBV4-1 with TRBJ1-5; D remains ambiguous. The CDR3 is 15 amino acids. V shed 0 bases and J shed 7 bases, with 13 bases lying between them. The germline CDR1 and CDR2 sequences are MGHRA and YSYEKL. As DNA, the CDR3 is TGCGCCAGCAGCCAAGATGGCACAGAAGGCCAGCCCCAGCATTTT. Amino acid sequence: CASSQDGTEGQPQHF.

In its sample, this clone was seen once. This chain connects TRBV6-5 to TRBJ2-2; 9 bases line up with TRBD1. Germline trimming cut 5 bases from V and 4 bases from J; bases unmatched to any gene: 5. The germline gives CDR1 MNHEY, CDR2 SVGAGI. The CDR3 has 15 residues. CDR3 sequence (DNA): TGTGCCAGCAGTCGGGACAGGGAGGGCACCGGGGAGCTGTTTTTT. This sequence encodes CASSRDREGTGELFF.

This clone has only one observation. The rearrangement joins TRBV7-9 to TRBJ2-1; D perhaps matches TRBD1 (6 bases). With 6 bases removed from V and 6 bases from J, the gap between germline ends came to 21 bases. The CDR3 totals 16 residues. Germline V gene data show CDR1 as SEHNR and CDR2 as FQNEAQ (reference sequence). CDR3 protein: CASSPPSGHKINEQFF. In DNA form, the CDR3 reads TGTGCCAGCAGTCCCCCCTCGGGACACAAAATCAATGAGCAGTTCTTC.

This rearrangement joins TRBV7-9 to TRBJ2-7, with 7 bases that match TRBD1. Germline trimming cut 5 bases from V and 5 bases from J; bases unmatched to any gene: 15. This CDR3 is 16 amino acids long. Germline V CDR1 and CDR2: SEHNR, FQNEAQ (reference sequence). The DNA of the CDR3 is TGTGCCAGCAGCCCCGAGGAGAGGGGGCTAAGGGACGAGCAGTACTTC. This sequence encodes CASSPEERGLRDEQYF. Variable domain in full (rest from reference TRBV7-9 and TRBJ2-7): DTGVSQNPRHKITKRGQNVTFRCDPISEHNRLYWYRQTLGQGPEFLTYFQNEAQLEKSRLLSDRFSAERPKGSFSTLEIQRTEQGDSAMYLCASSPEERGLRDEQYFGPGTRLTVT.

The chain employs TRBV19 and TRBJ2-5; tentatively, D is TRBD1 (6 bases). Trimming shortened V by 5 bases and J by 3 bases, and 16 bases separated the two germline ends. The CDR3 consists of 15 residues. The germline V gene has CDR1 LNHDA and CDR2 SQIVND (reference sequence). CDR3 bases: TGTGCCAGTAGTTCCCCCGGGACACGGGAAGAGACCCAGTACTTC. It yields the protein CASSSPGTREETQYF. The complete variable domain, with remaining parts taken from reference TRBV19 and TRBJ2-5, reads DGGITQSPKYLFRKEGQNVTLSCEQNLNHDAMYWYRQDPGQGLRLIYYSQIVNDFQKGDIAEGYSVSREKKESFPLTVTSAQKNPTAFYLCASSSPGTREETQYFGPGTRLLVL.

The CDR3 coding sequence is TGCGCCAGCAGCCAGCCCATTCTGGGCGTAGGGCAGTTCTTC. Encoded protein: CASSQPILGVGQFF. The gene calls are TRBV4-1 and TRBJ2-1; D remains unclear. V lost 3 bases to trimming and J lost 12 bases, with 18 bases between them. CDR1 and CDR2 (germline): MGHRA, YSYEKL. This CDR3 is built from 14 residues.

The chain couples TRBV19 to TRBJ1-5; maybe TRBD1 (5 bases). Germline assignment: CDR1 LNHDA and CDR2 SQIVND (reference sequence). The CDR3 runs to 14 residues. Deletions cut 5 bases from V and 5 bases from J, with 13 bases between. CDR3 sequence: CASSHEDSYQPQHF. The CDR3 nucleotides read TGTGCCAGTAGTCACGAAGACAGTTATCAGCCCCAGCATTTT. The full variable domain, in which reference TRBV19 and TRBJ1-5 provide the parts outside the CDR3, is DGGITQSPKYLFRKEGQNVTLSCEQNLNHDAMYWYRQDPGQGLRLIYYSQIVNDFQKGDIAEGYSVSREKKESFPLTVTSAQKNPTAFYLCASSHEDSYQPQHFGDGTRLSIL.

The rearrangement joins TRBV18 to TRBJ1-1; TRBD1 matches 8 bases. With 5 bases clipped from V and 0 bases from J, the junction kept 8 bases outside the gene matches. Per germline, CDR1 KGHSH and CDR2 LQKENI. This CDR3 has 16 amino acids. The CDR3: CASSEYQGAMNTEAFF. The CDR3, as DNA: TGTGCCAGCTCAGAATACCAGGGGGCCATGAACACTGAAGCTTTCTTT.

The chain employs TRBV4-2 and TRBJ1-2; D unresolved. CDR3 length: 14 amino acids. V lost 0 bases, J lost 6 bases, and 11 bases lay in between. Germline V gene lookup returns CDR1 LGHNA and CDR2 YNFKEQ. This chain's CDR3 is CASSQDQTGDGYTF. CDR3 coding DNA: TGTGCCAGCAGCCAAGATCAAACCGGGGATGGCTACACCTTC.